This TCR beta chain was retrieved from a study of cytomegalovirus exposure and HLA in healthy donors. The CDR3 loop spans 15 amino acids. Trimming cost V 2 bases and J 3 bases; bases outside gene matches: 4. In germline, CDR1 is MNHNS, CDR2 SASEGT. With 60 Vbeta and 13 Jbeta primers, the PCR was carried out. The data were produced by immunoSEQ multiplex PCR, yet TCRdb's version contains in-frame clones alone and is incomplete. The sample gives some 170,000 clones, around 77% of which show up once; about 3.8% is in the top ten. General study results and limits: Specificity for CMV antigens was confirmed in vitro for a few of the CMV-associated chains. Across all donors, roughly uniform sequencing depth was an assumption of the presence/absence analyses. Accounts indicate the classifier identified cytomegalovirus status with strong specificity and sensitivity. Sequencing artifact likely explains a cluster of highly shared sequence variants.

About this clone: The antigen is unknown.

The sequence was collected from a young man in good health and CMV-seropositive. The material sequenced was PBMCs. This chain joins TRBV6-1 and TRBJ2-1; the match to TRBD1 covers 7 bases. The CDR3 is CASSERSGGYNEQFF. The CDR3 DNA reads TGTGCCAGCAGTGAAAGGTCAGGGGGCTACAATGAGCAGTTCTTC.